Below are 9 T cell receptor beta chains sequenced from a single sample in a study of blood T cells in healthy people across ages (dated by TCRdb to between 2014 and 2016). Library preparation was by 5' RACE. The sample was run on an Illumina HiSeq 2500. A second PCR of roughly 6 to 11 cycles was performed with a sample-barcoded 5' primer and a J-beta primer mix. Starting from the raw public reads, TCRdb applied fastp trimming at Q25, assembled clones with MiXCR and retained in-frame beta chains. CDR3 protein sequences are deduplicated, and each keeps its most common genes and DNA. The sample table holds roughly 680,000 distinct CDR3 sequences, of which more than 45% were seen once. The ten most abundant clones make up around an eighth of the sample. Sequenced input: blood. These TCRs come from a woman aged 80 or over in good health.

With regard to this clonotype: A clone one base away is much larger, so this may be a read error. The chain couples TRBV12-3 or TRBV12-4 to TRBJ2-5; TRBD1 matches at 7 bases. This CDR3 is 14 amino acids long. The ends lost 6 bases at V and 5 bases at J; junction bases unmatched: 9. Here the CDR3 DNA reads TGTGCCAGCAGAAGGGGGCCGGACGCGGAGACCCAGTACTTC. Protein: CASRRGPDAETQYF.

This clonotype was counted between two and nine times. One base away lies a much larger clone, so this may be a sequencing read error. The chain is built from TRBV4-2 and TRBJ2-5; 10 nucleotides match TRBD2. This CDR3 is built from 15 residues. V shed 0 bases and J 13 bases; nucleotides not matched to a gene: 11. Germline CDR1 LGHNA, CDR2 YNFKEQ. CDR3 sequence reads: CASSQEPSGSHERYF. The CDR3 DNA follows: TGTGCCAGCAGCCAAGAGCCTAGCGGGAGTCACGAGCGGTACTTC.

This chain connects TRBV14 to TRBJ2-1; D uncertain. CDR1 is SGHDN, CDR2 FVKESK, per germline. CDR3 size: 16 residues. The V end lost 0 bases, the J end lost 0 bases, and 9 bases lay between the germline ends. The DNA of the CDR3 is TGTGCCAGCAGCCAAGACAGGTCAAGCTCCTACAATGAGCAGTTCTTC. Its protein is CASSQDRSSSYNEQFF.

The chain is built from TRBV10-3 and TRBJ1-2; D is unresolved. V lost 6 bases and J 4 bases, leaving 15 bases between the germline ends. CDR3 length equals 14 residues. The germline V gene has CDR1 ENHRY and CDR2 SYGVKD. DNA of the CDR3: TGTGCCATCAGATCAATGGCAGTCGCCTATGGCTACACCTTC. This sequence encodes CAIRSMAVAYGYTF.

This chain uses TRBV25-1 with TRBJ2-7; D remains unclear. The CDR3 has 15 residues. Germline-derived CDR1 and CDR2 are MGHDK and SYGVNS. The ends were cut back, 4 bases at V and 2 bases at J, with 15 bases in the middle. The CDR3 protein is CASSGFDTKPYEQYF. The CDR3 region has the DNA TGTGCCAGCAGTGGGTTCGACACTAAGCCCTACGAGCAGTACTTC.

The chain employs TRBV27 and TRBJ2-4, with unresolved D. V was cut by 3 bases and J by 14 bases, with 17 bases left in between. The CDR3 length is 13 residues. Germline CDR1 MNHEY, CDR2 SMNVEV (reference sequence). Here the CDR3 reads CASSFTVLSDKYF. The CDR3 DNA reads as TGTGCCAGCAGTTTTACAGTTCTCTCCGATAAGTACTTC.

The V call is TRBV20-1, the J call TRBJ2-1, with D possibly being TRBD2 (6 bases). V lost 7 bases and J 8 bases, leaving 18 bases between the germline ends. This CDR3 spans 13 amino acids. The V gene's germline CDR1 is DFQATT and CDR2 SNEGSKA (reference sequence). CDR3 bases: TGCAGTGGGGAGGCGAACCTCGGAGATGAGCAGTTCTTC. Translated, it gives CSGEANLGDEQFF.

This clonotype has a count of ten or more. CDR3 sequence (DNA): TGTGCCAGCAGCTTGGACCGAAGTGAGCAGTTCTTC. This codes for CASSLDRSEQFF. The rearrangement links TRBV7-8 to TRBJ2-1; D is unresolved. The ends were cut back, 3 bases at V and 9 bases at J, with 9 bases in the middle. CDR3 length: 12 amino acids. The germline CDR1 and CDR2 sequences are SGHVS and FQNEAQ.

This chain joins TRBV20-1 and TRBJ2-5; D is perhaps TRBD2 (6 bases). This CDR3 has 13 residues. The V and J ends lost 5 bases and 4 bases respectively, with 14 bases between them. Germline assignment: CDR1 DFQATT and CDR2 SNEGSKA (reference sequence). The CDR3 is CSARIGGAETQYF. In nucleotides, the CDR3 is TGCAGTGCTCGTATCGGGGGAGCAGAGACCCAGTACTTC.